The rows below give T cell receptor beta chains drawn from one sample of a study of blood T cell repertoires in COVID-19. Here immunoSEQ multiplex PCR was the method, and the copy in TCRdb shows in-frame clones only, minus some. Among fewer than 250,000 clones listed, 88% were seen once. Specimen: peripheral blood. These TCRs come from a human donor in a cohort sampled during active COVID-19. Each CDR3 is given with its conserved first and last residue. D genes are given only for firm matches. Not every row has a clone size; where given, it reads once, few, many or a size class.

CASSLLNEQFF	TGTGCCAGCAGCCTGTTAAATGAGCAGTTCTTC	TRBJ2-1	-	TRBV7-9	-
CASSLGGPSGTGELFF	TGTGCCAGCAGTTTAGGCGGGCCTTCGGGCACCGGGGAGCTGTTTTTT	TRBJ2-2	-	TRBV28	-
CASSYSNPYQGYQPQHF	TGTGCCAGCAGTTACTCGAACCCCTATCAGGGGTATCAGCCCCAGCATTTT	TRBJ1-5	-	TRBV6-2/TRBV6-3	once
CASSDPKGGRRTSTDTQYF	TGTGCCAGCAGTGACCCCAAAGGGGGCCGACGGACTAGCACAGATACGCAGTATTTT	TRBJ2-3	TRBD1	TRBV6-1	-
CASSVGAGTNTEAFF	TGTGCCAGCAGCGTAGGGGCTGGCACGAACACTGAAGCTTTCTTT	TRBJ1-1	-	TRBV9	-
CASSYSRDRETYGYTF	TGTGCCAGCAGTTACTCAAGGGACAGGGAAACCTATGGCTACACCTTC	TRBJ1-2	TRBD1	TRBV6-2/TRBV6-3	-
CASSRDRVNSPLHF	TGTGCCAGCAGTCGAGACAGGGTTAATTCACCCCTCCACTTT	TRBJ1-6	TRBD1	TRBV6-5	once
CASSPSGGAKNIQYF	TGTGCCAGCAGCCCAAGCGGGGGGGCCAAAAACATTCAGTACTTC	TRBJ2-4	TRBD2	TRBV9	once
CASSRDSSSPLHF	TGTGCCAGCAGCAGGGACAGCTCCTCACCCCTCCACTTT	TRBJ1-6	TRBD1	TRBV14	few
CASTPLSGRAGELFF	TGTGCCAGTACCCCACTAAGCGGGAGAGCCGGGGAGCTGTTTTTT	TRBJ2-2	TRBD2	TRBV19	once